These T cell receptor beta chains were read from a single sample in a study of blood T cells in healthy people across ages. Each CDR3 protein gets one entry after TCRdb re-called the 5' RACE reads with MiXCR. In the table there are 1.2 million to 1.5 million distinct CDR3 sequences, around 39% of which are singletons. The sequencing sample was made of blood. Receptors originate from a woman aged 18-35 years in good health. CDR3s include the opening cysteine and the closing phenylalanine or tryptophan. A D gene is named only where the DNA matches it firmly. Size values are once, few and many counts, or a class for expanded clones, and some rows have none.

V gene,clone size,J gene,D gene,CDR3 length,CDR3 protein,CDR3 DNA
TRBV3-1,few,TRBJ2-1,-,14,CASSPGVGRNEQFF,TGTGCCAGCAGCCCGGGAGTGGGGCGCAATGAGCAGTTCTTC
TRBV7-9,-,TRBJ1-1,TRBD1,16,CASSPGTGRLNTEAFF,TGTGCCAGCAGCCCCGGGACAGGGAGACTGAACACTGAAGCTTTCTTT
TRBV11-2,-,TRBJ2-5,TRBD1,15,CASSPSTGGQETQYF,TGTGCCAGCAGCCCCTCGACAGGGGGCCAAGAGACCCAGTACTTC
TRBV5-1,-,TRBJ2-3,TRBD2,17,CASSLAPASGSSDTQYF,TGCGCCAGCAGCTTGGCCCCGGCTAGCGGGAGTTCAGATACGCAGTATTTT
TRBV20-1,-,TRBJ1-1,TRBD1,14,CSARLQGASTEAFF,TGCAGTGCTAGGCTACAGGGGGCGAGTACTGAAGCTTTCTTT
TRBV3-1,few,TRBJ2-3,TRBD1,16,CASSQYEDRLTDTQYF,TGTGCCAGCAGCCAATACGAGGACAGGCTCACAGATACGCAGTATTTT
TRBV30,-,TRBJ1-2,-,12,CAWSRMGSGYTF,TGTGCCTGGAGTCGTATGGGGAGTGGCTACACCTTC
TRBV27,-,TRBJ1-5,-,15,CASRRIGGGNQPQHF,TGTGCCAGCCGACGAATAGGGGGTGGCAATCAGCCCCAGCATTTT
TRBV5-1,few,TRBJ2-3,-,16,CASSFKHLRGTDTQYF,TGCGCCAGCAGCTTTAAACACCTCCGAGGCACAGATACGCAGTATTTT
TRBV29-1,-,TRBJ1-1,TRBD1,13,CSVARDSVTEAFF,TGCAGCGTTGCTCGGGACAGTGTCACTGAAGCTTTCTTT
TRBV3-1,-,TRBJ2-3,-,16,CASSSLAGLSTDTQYF,TGTGCCAGCAGCTCGTTAGCCGGACTTAGCACAGATACGCAGTATTTT
TRBV11-2,-,TRBJ1-1,-,17,CASSLASPPGPNTEAFF,TGTGCCAGCAGCTTAGCGTCCCCGCCCGGCCCGAACACTGAAGCTTTCTTT
TRBV6-2/TRBV6-3,once,TRBJ1-1,-,16,CASSYSETGRNTEAFF,TGTGCCAGCAGTTACTCTGAGACAGGCCGAAACACTGAAGCTTTCTTT
TRBV5-1,-,TRBJ2-1,TRBD2,15,CASAAISGAYNEQFF,TGCGCCAGCGCGGCTATTAGCGGGGCCTACAATGAGCAGTTCTTC
TRBV4-1,few,TRBJ2-7,-,14,CASIGGTGIYEQYF,TGCGCCAGCATCGGGGGGACAGGCATTTACGAGCAGTACTTC
TRBV6-1,-,TRBJ1-1,TRBD1,15,CASRRDRVLSAEAFF,TGTGCCAGCAGACGTGACAGGGTGCTTTCGGCTGAAGCTTTCTTT
TRBV20-1,-,TRBJ2-7,TRBD2,14,CSARGGGVGDEQYF,TGCAGTGCTAGAGGCGGGGGGGTTGGCGATGAGCAGTACTTC
TRBV5-1,-,TRBJ2-7,-,15,CASSSGPTLPYEQYF,TGCGCCAGCAGCTCTGGACCGACCTTACCCTACGAGCAGTACTTC
TRBV6-5,once,TRBJ1-2,-,15,CASTLGAYTNYGYTF,TGTGCCAGCACTCTAGGGGCGTATACTAACTATGGCTACACCTTC
TRBV9,-,TRBJ2-7,TRBD2,13,CASSAEGRDEQYF,TGTGCCAGCAGCGCAGAGGGGAGGGACGAGCAGTACTTC
TRBV7-6,-,TRBJ2-7,-,15,CASSDPLTGLHEQYF,TGTGCCAGCAGCGACCCCCTAACAGGACTCCACGAGCAGTACTTC
TRBV5-1,-,TRBJ1-1,-,14,CASHPRVMNTEAFF,TGCGCCAGCCATCCTCGGGTCATGAACACTGAAGCTTTCTTT
TRBV7-9,-,TRBJ2-3,TRBD2,16,CASSLVGLAVADTQYF,TGTGCCAGCAGCTTAGTGGGACTAGCTGTTGCAGATACGCAGTATTTT
TRBV7-2,-,TRBJ1-2,-,14,CASSRRASNYGYTF,TGTGCCAGCAGCCGCCGGGCTTCTAACTATGGCTACACCTTC
TRBV20-1,few,TRBJ2-3,-,13,CSARIAEADTQYF,TGCAGTGCTAGAATAGCGGAAGCAGATACGCAGTATTTT
TRBV10-3,-,TRBJ1-5,TRBD1,15,CAMRAGTGFNQPQHF,TGTGCCATGAGAGCCGGGACAGGGTTCAATCAGCCCCAGCATTTT
TRBV19,once,TRBJ2-7,-,13,CASSIAAGDEQYF,TGTGCCAGTAGTATCGCAGCTGGGGACGAGCAGTACTTC
TRBV5-5,-,TRBJ2-3,-,12,CASTDPPDTQYF,TGTGCCAGCACCGACCCGCCGGATACGCAGTATTTT
TRBV29-1,-,TRBJ2-3,TRBD2,16,CSVGTSGRRLVYTQYF,TGCAGCGTCGGGACTAGCGGGAGGAGGTTAGTCTATACGCAGTATTTT